This T cell receptor beta chain was sequenced in a study of blood T cell repertoires in COVID-19. On the study more broadly: Nucleic acid was either cDNA or gDNA, and it came from T cells, B-cell-depleted T cells, or PBMCs.

Those who participated ranged in age from 18 to 89 years and resided in 20 to 30 US areas. In the authors' methods: Amplified reference gene primers provided the basis for estimating nucleated cell counts. TCRdb's copy holds only in-frame clones and misses some; the assay was immunoSEQ multiplex PCR. That table furnishes V, J and clone size, whereas the DNA furnished D and trimming. Of roughly 400,000 clones listed, approximately 89% are singletons. Germline CDR1 and CDR2: SGDLS and YYNGEE. J was trimmed by 1 base and V by 3 bases; bases with no gene match: 7. This CDR3 comprises 16 residues. The clonotype was recovered from a woman in her thirties or forties who had been exposed to COVID-19. Sequencing used PBMCs or T cells enriched from blood (not recorded which). The genes are TRBV9 and TRBJ1-3; TRBD1 aligns across 7 bases. The CDR3 loop is CASSAAGTASGNTIYF. The CDR3 DNA reads TGTGCCAGCAGCGCAGCCGGGACAGCATCTGGAAACACCATATATTTT.